One sample yielded the 31 T cell receptor beta chains listed below, sequenced in a study of blood T cells in healthy people across ages. PCR was performed a second time for about 7 to 11 cycles using a sample-barcoded 5' primer and a J-beta primer mix. TCRdb redid the calling of the 5' RACE reads with MiXCR, one entry per CDR3 protein. Here the sample spans fewer than 2,000,000 distinct CDR3 sequences, 30% to 35% being singletons. The sample taken for sequencing was blood. The receptors originated from a young woman in good health.

The table lists this clonotype with a few counts. The chain couples TRBV20-1 to TRBJ2-3, with 7 bases aligning to TRBD1. This CDR3 is built from 13 residues. The ends lost 4 bases at V and 5 bases at J; junction bases unmatched: 6. CDR1 and CDR2 (germline): DFQATT, SNEGSKA (reference sequence). CDR3 in DNA: TGCAGTGCTATGAGGGGGCGAGGAGATACGCAGTATTTT. It specifies CSAMRGRGDTQYF.

This clonotype turned up a few times. The chain links TRBV7-8 to TRBJ1-2, with D uncertain. CDR3 length equals 15 residues. The V end was cut by 5 bases, the J end by 4 bases, with 17 bases between. CDR1 is SGHVS, CDR2 FQNEAQ, per germline. The CDR3 DNA reads TGTGCCAGCAGCACTACCATGACGGAGCCCTATGGCTACACCTTC. This sequence encodes CASSTTMTEPYGYTF.

The chain couples TRBV7-2 to TRBJ1-5; no reliable D call. The CDR3 is 15 residues long. Germline-derived CDR1 and CDR2 are SGHTA and FQGNSA. V was cut by 1 base and J by 0 bases, with 7 bases left in between. Here the CDR3 DNA reads TGTGCCAGCAGCTTAGTGACGGATAGCAATCAGCCCCAGCATTTT. Residues: CASSLVTDSNQPQHF.

This clonotype was observed a handful of times. Relative to the germline gene, one junction end is altered; a read error may explain this. V usage is TRBV7-2 and J usage is TRBJ2-3, with D uncertain. CDR3 length: 14 residues. CDR1 is SGHTA, CDR2 FQGNSA, per germline. The CDR3 is CACSPMEYTDTQYF. The CDR3 DNA sequence: TGTGCCTGCAGCCCCATGGAGTACACAGATACGCAGTATTTT.

This chain links TRBV3-1 with TRBJ2-1; D is undetermined. The V gene lost 0 bases and the J gene lost 5 bases, with 14 bases spanning the gap. This CDR3 has 16 amino acids. Germline lookup yields CDR1 LGHDT and CDR2 YNNKEL (reference sequence). CDR3 amino acids: CASSQEAWGEDNEQFF. CDR3 DNA: TGTGCCAGCAGCCAAGAGGCATGGGGTGAAGACAATGAGCAGTTCTTC.

The CDR3 DNA sequence: TGTGCCAGCAGCGTAGAGGAGCGGGGCCCTTGGGAGCAGTACTTC. Its protein product is CASSVEERGPWEQYF. The rearrangement uses TRBV9 and TRBJ2-7, with TRBD2 matching over 7 bases. Germline-derived CDR1 and CDR2 are SGDLS and YYNGEE. The V gene end was trimmed by 0 bases and the J gene end by 7 bases; junction bases not matched to a gene: 10. There are 15 residues in the CDR3.

Note on this clonotype: A junction end diverges from the germline sequence, so it may reflect a read error. The rearrangement joins TRBV3-1 to TRBJ1-2, with D possibly being TRBD1 (6 bases). The CDR3 loop spans 14 amino acids. Germline values: CDR1 LGHDT, CDR2 YNNKEL (reference sequence). CDR3 in amino acids: CAGSLGEGGGGYTF. CDR3 nucleotides: TGTGCCGGCAGCCTCGGCGAGGGGGGCGGTGGCTACACCTTC.

This clonotype was found many times. The chain joins TRBV4-1 to TRBJ2-7; D is unresolved. CDR1 is MGHRA, CDR2 YSYEKL, per germline. The CDR3 extends over 16 amino acids. V was trimmed by 1 base and J by 2 bases, leaving 15 bases between them. The CDR3, as DNA: TGCGCCAGCAGCCAAGGGGTCTTCGGTCCCACCTACGAGCAGTACTTC. Encoded protein: CASSQGVFGPTYEQYF.

Points on this clonotype: At one boundary the junction diverges from the germline segment, which might be a read error. This sequence joins TRBV7-2 and TRBJ2-7, with TRBD1 matching over 9 bases. From germline, CDR1 is SGHTA and CDR2 FQGNSA. This CDR3 is 15 amino acids long. CDR3 nucleotide sequence: TGTGCCAGCAGCTCCAGACCGGGACAGGGCTACGGGCAGTACTTC. Amino acid sequence: CASSSRPGQGYGQYF.

This clonotype was picked up a small number of times. The J gene is TRBJ2-1, the V gene TRBV7-6; 10 bases map to TRBD2. The CDR3 runs to 14 residues. J lost 6 bases, V lost 7 bases, and 6 bases had no gene match. The germline V gene encodes CDR1 SGHVS and CDR2 FNYEAQ. The CDR3 DNA sequence: TGTGCCAGCACCTCTAGCGGGAGAAGCAATGAGCAGTTCTTC. Translated: CASTSSGRSNEQFF.

This clonotype was observed at least ten times. The chain combines TRBV29-1 with TRBJ1-4; D unresolved. The CDR3 covers 12 residues. Germline loops: CDR1 SQVTM, CDR2 ANQGSEA. V gave up 3 bases and J gave up 8 bases, with 10 bases separating them. Written as DNA, the CDR3 is TGCAGCGTTGAGGGTCTCGGCGAAAAACTGTTTTTT. Translated, it gives CSVEGLGEKLFF.

The chain recombines TRBV9 with TRBJ2-5, with a possible D match to TRBD2 (6 bases). CDR1 and CDR2 from the germline V gene are SGDLS and YYNGEE. V lost 0 bases to trimming and J lost 5 bases, with 11 bases between them. This CDR3 is 14 amino acids long. The CDR3 reads CASSVDPGGETQYF. The CDR3 bases are TGTGCCAGCAGCGTAGATCCTGGGGGGGAGACCCAGTACTTC.

The chain links TRBV30 to TRBJ2-5; D not certain. CDR1 GTSNPN and CDR2 SVGIG come from the germline V gene (reference sequence). This CDR3 contains 11 residues. Between the trimmed V and J ends, which lost 4 bases and 2 bases, there was a span of 5 bases. In DNA, the CDR3 is TGTGCCTGGACAGATCAAGAGACCCAGTACTTC. This codes for CAWTDQETQYF.

The chain uses TRBV29-1 and TRBJ1-4; tentative D call: TRBD1 (5 bases). The CDR3 totals 14 residues. Trimming pared 7 bases from V and 3 bases from J, leaving 15 bases between. Looked up from germline, CDR1 is SQVTM and CDR2 is ANQGSEA. This chain's CDR3 is CSARWGAANEKLFF. The CDR3 bases are TGCAGCGCCCGGTGGGGCGCGGCTAATGAAAAACTGTTTTTT.

This clonotype showed up many times. V usage is TRBV3-1 and J usage is TRBJ2-1; 11 nucleotides align to TRBD2. The CDR3 length is 14 residues. Germline V lookup: CDR1 LGHDT, CDR2 YNNKEL (reference sequence). V shed 5 bases and J 5 bases; nucleotides not matched to a gene: 2. The CDR3 is CASSKGLADNEQFF. The CDR3 DNA reads as TGTGCCAGCAGCAAGGGACTAGCGGACAATGAGCAGTTCTTC.

The rearrangement uses TRBV5-6 and TRBJ1-2; D is undetermined. In germline, CDR1 is SGHDT, CDR2 YYEEEE. V lost 1 base and J 4 bases, leaving 14 bases between the germline ends. CDR3 length equals 15 residues. CDR3 sequence: CASSLSPVVGYGYTF. In DNA, the CDR3 is TGTGCCAGCAGCTTGTCGCCGGTAGTGGGCTATGGCTACACCTTC.

A remark on this clonotype: The CDR3 does not end in the conserved phenylalanine or tryptophan, so this is likely a read error. The CDR3 here is CSAYKGLGELFL. The CDR3 coding sequence is TGCAGTGCTTATAAAGGGCTCGGGGAGCTGTTTCTT. This chain connects TRBV20-1 to TRBJ2-2; D is unclear. V lost 5 bases to trimming and J lost 7 bases, with 11 bases between them. In germline, CDR1 is DFQATT, CDR2 SNEGSKA (reference sequence). The CDR3 spans 12 residues.

This clonotype occurred a few times. This chain joins TRBV18 and TRBJ2-7, with 8 bases fitting TRBD2. V trimming: 2 bases; J trimming: 3 bases; junction bases outside the gene matches: 6. CDR1 is KGHSH and CDR2 is LQKENI in the germline V gene. The CDR3 runs to 15 residues. CDR3 sequence (DNA): TGTGCCAGCTCACCAATAGCGGGGAAGAACTACGAGCAGTACTTC. Its translation is CASSPIAGKNYEQYF.

This chain connects TRBV10-3 to TRBJ2-7; perhaps TRBD1 as D (6 bases). From germline, CDR1 is ENHRY and CDR2 SYGVKD. There are 15 residues in the CDR3. V lost 5 bases and J 0 bases, leaving 14 bases between the germline ends. The CDR3 bases are TGTGCCATCAGTTGGACAGCTGAAAGCTCCTACGAGCAGTACTTC. Amino acid sequence: CAISWTAESSYEQYF.

This clonotype was counted only a few times. V gene TRBV2 combines with J gene TRBJ2-7, with a tentative D call TRBD2 (6 bases). Trimming removed 10 bases at V and 0 bases at J, with 10 bases between. The CDR3 consists of 12 residues. CDR1 is SNHLY and CDR2 is FYNNEI in the germline V gene. The CDR3 reads CATTDYSYEQYF. In nucleotides, the CDR3 is TGTGCCACTACGGACTACTCCTACGAGCAGTACTTC.

In its sample, this clonotype was seen a few times. The chain employs TRBV5-1 and TRBJ2-3; D may be TRBD1 (5 bases). The CDR3 sequence is 16 residues long. From germline, CDR1 is SGHRS and CDR2 YFSETQ. V dropped 4 bases and J dropped 2 bases, with 17 bases sitting between them. This CDR3 is CASSPKGPNFTDTQYF. The CDR3 nucleotides read TGCGCCAGCAGCCCAAAGGGGCCGAACTTCACAGATACGCAGTATTTT. The variable domain in full, completed from reference TRBV5-1 and TRBJ2-3, reads KAGVTQTPRYLIKTRGQQVTLSCSPISGHRSVSWYQQTPGQGLQFLFEYFSETQRNKGNFPGRFSGRQFSNSRSEMNVSTLELGDSALYLCASSPKGPNFTDTQYFGPGTRLTVL.

The chain recombines TRBV2 with TRBJ2-7; D gene uncertain. V shed 5 bases and J shed 3 bases, with 17 bases lying between them. Per the germline V gene, CDR1 is SNHLY and CDR2 is FYNNEI. CDR3 length: 15 residues. CDR3 nucleotide sequence: TGTGCCAGCAGTCCAGACCACTACCTCCTCTACGAGCAGTACTTC. It translates to CASSPDHYLLYEQYF. Full variable domain (remainder filled in from reference TRBV2 and TRBJ2-7): EPEVTQTPSHQVTQMGQEVILRCVPISNHLYFYWYRQILGQKVEFLVSFYNNEISEKSEIFDDQFSVERPDGSNFTLKIRSTKLEDSAMYFCASSPDHYLLYEQYFGPGTRLTVT.

This clonotype was seen at least ten times. The chain joins TRBV29-1 to TRBJ1-1; D not resolved. CDR1 is SQVTM, CDR2 ANQGSEA, per germline. V lost 1 base and J lost 4, with 1 base in between. CDR3 length: 10 residues. The CDR3 nucleotides read TGCAGCGTTGAAGGCACTGAAGCTTTCTTT. As protein: CSVEGTEAFF. The full variable domain, completed using reference TRBV29-1 and TRBJ1-1, is SAVISQKPSRDICQRGTSLTIQCQVDSQVTMMFWYRQQPGQSLTLIATANQGSEATYESGFVIDKFPISRPNLTFSTLTVSNMSPEDSSIYLCSVEGTEAFFGQGTRLTVV.

The chain is built from TRBV20-1 and TRBJ2-3; no reliable D call. The CDR3 loop spans 13 amino acids. The V end lost 3 bases, the J end lost 2 bases, and 9 bases lay between the germline ends. Germline CDR1 reads DFQATT; CDR2 reads SNEGSKA (reference sequence). In nucleotides, the CDR3 is TGCAGTGCTAGTCCCCCTGACACAGATACGCAGTATTTT. This gives the protein CSASPPDTDTQYF.

This clonotype was recorded a few times. The chain carries TRBV4-1 and TRBJ2-7, with TRBD2 matching over 7 bases. The CDR3 is 16 amino acids. The trim removed 5 bases at V and 5 bases at J, leaving 15 bases unmatched. Looked up from germline, CDR1 is MGHRA and CDR2 is YSYEKL. Here the CDR3 reads CASSGLGEGAVHEQYF. CDR3 sequence (DNA): TGCGCCAGCAGCGGACTAGGGGAGGGAGCTGTACACGAGCAGTACTTC.

The V gene is TRBV20-1, the J gene TRBJ2-3; no reliable D call. The CDR3 runs 14 residues. V was cut by 5 bases and J by 0 bases, with 12 bases left in between. The V gene's germline CDR1 is DFQATT and CDR2 SNEGSKA (reference sequence). CDR3 loop: CSADTGGSTDTQYF. CDR3 coding DNA: TGCAGTGCTGACACGGGTGGAAGCACAGATACGCAGTATTTT.

The chain is built from TRBV5-4 and TRBJ2-1; TRBD2 might be the D (5 bases). Looked up from germline, CDR1 is SGHNT and CDR2 is YYREEE (reference sequence). This CDR3 is built from 13 residues. The V end was cut by 3 bases, the J end by 8 bases, with 12 bases between. CDR3 sequence (DNA): TGTGCCAGCAGCTGGACGGTCGGGGATGAGCAGTTCTTC. It yields the protein CASSWTVGDEQFF.

The V gene is TRBV5-1, the J gene TRBJ1-1; weak D call: TRBD1 (5 bases). The CDR3 is 16 residues long. Looked up from germline, CDR1 is SGHRS and CDR2 is YFSETQ. Between the trimmed V and J ends, which lost 7 bases and 0 bases, there was a span of 19 bases. The CDR3 region has the DNA TGCGCCAGCTTGGCCGTGGGAGGGGAAGTGAACACTGAAGCTTTCTTT. Its protein is CASLAVGGEVNTEAFF.

This clonotype was recorded once. This may come from a read error, since a much larger clone is one base off. The chain recombines TRBV12-3 or TRBV12-4 with TRBJ2-7; either TRBD1 or TRBD2 may supply D (7 bases each). The V gene lost 5 bases and the J gene lost 4 bases, with 12 bases spanning the gap. This CDR3 has 13 amino acids. CDR3 loop: CASSRRGGYEQYV. CDR3 nucleotide sequence: TGTGCCAGCAGTCGCAGGGGGGGGTACGAGCAGTACGTC.

In the case of this clonotype: An end of the junction does not agree with germline; a read error may underlie this. This rearrangement joins TRBV5-1 to TRBJ2-7; TRBD2 is a possible D gene (5 bases). This CDR3 has 16 amino acids. Germline lookup yields CDR1 SGHRS and CDR2 YFSETQ. The CDR3 nucleotides read TGCGCCAGCAGCTTGGACCTAGCCGGGTCCTCCTACGAGCGGTACTTC. This encodes CASSLDLAGSSYERYF.

With regard to this clonotype: The junction departs from the called germline gene at one end, perhaps through a read error. V is TRBV6-4 and J is TRBJ2-7; 10 bases match TRBD1. The CDR3 is 17 residues long. From germline, CDR1 is MRHNA and CDR2 SNTAGT. In DNA form, the CDR3 reads TGTGCCGGCAGTGACTCGATCGGGACAGGGGAGTTGTGGGAGCAGTACTTC. This translates into CAGSDSIGTGELWEQYF.